Listed below are T cell receptor beta chains from one sample, sequenced in a study of breast tumors, draining lymph nodes, adjacent tissues. MiXCR, applied by TCRdb to the multiplex PCR reads, yields one record per CDR3 protein. The sample consists of about 180,000 distinct CDR3 sequences, around a third of them appearing once. Sequenced material: axillary lymph node tissue. Receptors originate from a female donor with breast cancer. Some clones in this sample may be carry-over from other donors' samples. Both conserved end residues are part of each CDR3. D genes are given only for firm matches. The size field is filled for only some rows; it gives once, few, many or a size class.

j_call	v_call	d_call	clone_size	cdr3_aa	cdr3_nt
TRBJ2-2	TRBV30	-	many	CAWSVGIGTGELFF	TGTGCCTGGAGTGTCGGGATAGGCACCGGGGAGCTGTTTTTT
TRBJ2-5	TRBV5-5	-	-	CASSFRQEAQYF	TGTGCCAGCAGCTTCCGACAGGAGGCCCAGTACTTC
TRBJ1-1	TRBV5-5	-	-	CASSRQAVRDAEAFF	TGTGCCAGCAGCCGACAGGCGGTAAGGGACGCTGAAGCTTTCTTT
TRBJ2-5	TRBV11-1	TRBD2	many	CASSLGSASGYQETQYF	TGTGCCAGCAGCTTAGGTTCCGCTAGCGGGTACCAAGAGACCCAGTACTTC
TRBJ2-5	TRBV19	-	many	CASSIVVGMETQYF	TGTGCCAGTAGTATTGTTGTCGGGATGGAGACCCAGTACTTC
TRBJ2-7	TRBV20-1	TRBD1	many	CSASGDRGYEQYF	TGCAGTGCTAGTGGGGACAGGGGTTACGAGCAGTACTTC
TRBJ1-4	TRBV20-1	TRBD1	many	CSAPVRDSNEKLFF	TGCAGTGCTCCGGTACGGGACAGCAATGAAAAACTGTTTTTT
TRBJ2-6	TRBV12-3/TRBV12-4	TRBD1	-	CASSIRTGGPGLCSGANVLTF	TGTGCCAGCAGTATTAGGACAGGGGGCCCCGGGCTGTGCTCTGGGGCCAACGTCCTGACTTTC
TRBJ2-3	TRBV7-2	TRBD2	many	CASSLQRGTTDTQYF	TGTGCCAGCAGCTTGCAGCGGGGGACCACAGATACGCAGTATTTT
TRBJ1-6	TRBV9	-	many	CASSGGLGGRNSPLHF	TGTGCCAGCAGCGGAGGCCTGGGGGGGCGGAATTCACCCCTCCACTTT
TRBJ1-2	TRBV12-3/TRBV12-4	-	many	CASSYGGGSYTF	TGTGCCAGCAGTTACGGGGGGGGCAGCTACACCTTC
TRBJ1-1	TRBV27	-	-	CASSLGHNTEAFF	TGTGCCAGCAGTCTCGGACACAACACTGAAGCTTTCTTT
TRBJ2-5	TRBV5-1	-	-	CASSLVGFSGLGGRDQETQYF	TGCGCCAGCAGCTTGGTAGGCTTCTCGGGGCTCGGGGGCCGTGACCAAGAGACCCAGTACTTC
TRBJ2-3	TRBV29-1	TRBD2	-	CSVAGLAGTDTQYF	TGCAGCGTTGCTGGACTAGCTGGCACAGATACGCAGTATTTT
TRBJ2-2	TRBV2	-	many	CASVPENTGELFF	TGTGCCAGCGTACCAGAGAACACCGGGGAGCTGTTTTTT
TRBJ1-6	TRBV7-2	-	many	CASSLGSRNNSPLHF	TGTGCCAGCAGCTTAGGCTCCAGGAACAATTCACCCCTCCACTTT
TRBJ2-5	TRBV5-1	TRBD1	many	CASSLNTGGRETQYF	TGCGCCAGCAGCTTGAACACAGGGGGCCGAGAGACCCAGTACTTC
TRBJ1-2	TRBV3-1	-	-	CASSQEGTYGYTF	TGTGCCAGCAGCCAAGAGGGGACCTATGGCTACACCTTC
TRBJ2-2	TRBV12-3/TRBV12-4	-	many	CASSLSTITGELFF	TGTGCCAGCAGTTTATCGACCATAACCGGGGAGCTGTTTTTT
TRBJ2-7	TRBV9	TRBD2	many	CASSGLAGNYEQYF	TGTGCCAGCAGCGGACTAGCGGGAAACTACGAGCAGTACTTC
TRBJ2-1	TRBV6-5	-	many	CASSYGLGQFF	TGTGCCAGCAGTTACGGTTTGGGGCAGTTCTTC
TRBJ1-2	TRBV12-3/TRBV12-4	TRBD1	few	CASSATGANYGYTF	TGTGCCAGCTCTGCGACAGGGGCTAACTATGGCTACACCTTC
TRBJ1-4	TRBV11-1	TRBD1	-	CASSPSTGANEKLFF	TGTGCCAGCAGCCCATCGACAGGGGCAAATGAAAAACTGTTTTTT
TRBJ2-6	TRBV12-3/TRBV12-4	-	many	CASSFLLGSGANVLTF	TGTGCCAGCAGTTTTTTGCTTGGCTCTGGGGCCAACGTCCTGACTTTC
TRBJ1-5	TRBV2	-	-	CASSATSGQETQHF	TGTGCCAGCAGCGCTACTAGCGGTCAAGAGACCCAGCATTTT
TRBJ2-3	TRBV6-6	TRBD2	-	CASSHSRREEPTDTQYF	TGTGCCAGCAGTCACTCCCGACGGGAGGAGCCCACAGATACGCAGTATTTT
TRBJ2-5	TRBV15	TRBD2	many	CATSYGGSGGKETQYF	TGTGCCACCAGCTACGGTGGTAGCGGGGGCAAAGAGACCCAGTACTTC
TRBJ2-1	TRBV19	-	-	CASSIIAASYNEQFF	TGTGCCAGTAGTATAATAGCGGCTTCCTACAATGAGCAGTTCTTC
TRBJ1-2	TRBV6-5	-	-	CVSSYSPGTYGCTF	-
TRBJ2-7	TRBV3-1	-	-	CASSPAAAYEQYF	TGTGCCAGCAGCCCGGCCGCAGCGTACGAGCAGTACTTC
TRBJ1-3	TRBV29-1	TRBD1	-	CSATQGTGNTIYF	TGCAGCGCCACACAGGGGACTGGAAACACCATATATTTT
TRBJ1-2	TRBV29-1	-	-	CSVEGSTVLGDNYGYTF	TGCAGCGTTGAAGGCTCCACTGTCCTTGGTGATAACTATGGCTACACCTTC
TRBJ2-7	TRBV18	-	many	CASSKTGLSYEQYF	TGTGCCAGCTCCAAAACGGGCCTTTCCTACGAGCAGTACTTC
TRBJ1-4	TRBV10-3	-	many	CAISDRGLQGEKLFF	TGTGCCATCAGTGATCGGGGCCTCCAAGGGGAAAAACTGTTTTTT
TRBJ1-5	TRBV12-3/TRBV12-4	-	many	CASSLRRENQPQHF	TGTGCCAGCAGTTTGAGGAGGGAAAATCAGCCCCAGCATTTT
TRBJ1-5	TRBV15	TRBD1	-	CATSSIGTALDQPQHF	TGTGCCACCAGCAGTATCGGGACAGCCCTTGATCAGCCCCAGCATTTT
TRBJ2-7	TRBV12-3/TRBV12-4	TRBD1	many	CASSQDRGHSYEQYF	TGTGCCAGCAGCCAAGACAGGGGGCACTCCTACGAGCAGTACTTC
TRBJ2-7	TRBV9	TRBD1	-	CASSPFRDRGLGAQYF	TGTGCCAGCAGCCCCTTCCGGGACAGGGGATTGGGAGCGCAGTACTTC
TRBJ1-3	TRBV25-1	TRBD1	-	CARVTGAARERNTIYF	TGTGCTAGAGTTACAGGGGCGGCTCGAGAAAGAAACACCATATATTTT
TRBJ1-1	TRBV7-6	TRBD1	few	CASSRGQGGEAFF	TGTGCCAGCAGCCGAGGACAGGGAGGGGAAGCTTTCTTT
TRBJ2-3	TRBV4-1	TRBD2	many	CASSQEGPGDYADTQYF	TGCGCCAGCAGCCAAGAAGGGCCCGGGGACTACGCAGATACGCAGTATTTT
TRBJ2-1	TRBV29-1	-	many	CSVGGLARSYNEQFF	TGCAGCGTAGGGGGTCTAGCTAGGTCCTACAATGAGCAGTTCTTC